This T cell receptor beta chain was observed in a study of blood T cell repertoires in COVID-19. About the research overall: Researchers got acute and convalescent COVID-19 samples from the United States, Italy and Spain.

The junction had 3 bases not matched to a gene; V was cut back by 0 bases and J by 4 bases. The length of the CDR3 is 16 residues. Per the germline V gene, CDR1 is LNHNV and CDR2 is YYDKDF (reference sequence). Study members were between 18 and 89 years old and lived in about two dozen US regions. Researchers sorted participants into cohorts using their self-reported clinical history. No more than 2 weeks before study entry, exposed participants had met a case of COVID-19. Libraries were prepared by immunoSEQ multiplex PCR; TCRdb keeps only in-frame clonotypes and omits some of them. The sample includes 280,000 or so clones, just under 90% seen only once; the top ten take roughly 2.9%.

The J gene is TRBJ2-2, the V gene TRBV15; TRBD2 agrees at 9 bases. The receptor was isolated from a woman between 50 and 59 years old who had been exposed to COVID-19. The sample comprised PBMCs or T cells enriched from blood (not recorded which). CDR3 amino acids: CATSRDLAGTTGELFF. CDR3 DNA sequence: TGTGCCACCAGCAGAGATCTAGCGGGGACCACCGGGGAGCTGTTTTTT. Full variable domain (rest looked up from reference TRBV15 and TRBJ2-2): DAMVIQNPRYQVTQFGKPVTLSCSQTLNHNVMYWYQQKSSQAPKLLFHYYDKDFNNEADTPDNFQSRRPNTSFCFLDIRSPGLGDTAMYLCATSRDLAGTTGELFFGEGSRLTVL.